This paragraph reports one TCR beta chain. Antigen specificity is unknown. This sample also contains other DNA sequences that code for the same CDR3. This sample is drawn from a study of beta chain features in type 1 diabetes. As every portion of the isolated RNA was reverse transcribed, the sequencing read expressed TCRB transcripts. Samples of naive, central memory and regulatory T cells yielded a mean of approximately 3.9 million reads. Clones were read by immunoSEQ multiplex PCR, and TCRdb kept only the in-frame ones, dropping some. The sample has 600,000 or so clones, approximately 13% seen once; the top ten hold 0.09% to 0.15%. CDR1 and CDR2 from the germline V gene are LGHNA and YSLEER. The V and J ends lost 1 base and 7 bases, in that order; junction bases with no gene match: 6. The CDR3 covers 16 residues. Points from the study as a whole: More deletions and fewer insertions at VDJ junctions were seen in type 1 diabetes patients. PCR might favor shorter templates, equally in patients and controls. Type 1 diabetes patients had TCRB CDR3s that were shorter (moderately but significantly so) in all four CD4+ subsets.

This chain uses TRBV4-3 with TRBJ1-6; TRBD1 agrees at 8 bases. The specimen sequenced was naive CD4+ T cells from blood. The receptor was derived from a man between 25 and 39 years old with type 1 diabetes. The CDR3 here is CASSQGQGRNNSPLHF. The CDR3 DNA reads TGCGCCAGCAGCCAAGGACAGGGGAGAAACAATTCACCCCTCCACTTT.